One sample yielded the 12 T cell receptor beta chains listed below, sequenced in a study of blood T cells in healthy people across ages. A J-beta primer mix and a sample-barcoded 5' primer were used in a second PCR of roughly 6 to 11 cycles. TCRdb re-derived calls from the 5' RACE reads in MiXCR, one entry per CDR3 protein. The sample includes 2 million or so distinct CDR3 sequences, about 50% of them seen just once. The sample taken for sequencing was blood. The receptors were gathered from a woman in her thirties or forties in good health.

The chain couples TRBV7-2 to TRBJ2-3; 8 bases line up with TRBD2. CDR1 is SGHTA, CDR2 FQGNSA, per germline. The CDR3 covers 16 residues. J gave up 1 base and V 5 bases, and 8 bases lay outside the gene matches. The CDR3 sequence: CASSGWLAGRTDTQYF. CDR3 in DNA: TGTGCCAGCAGCGGCTGGCTAGCGGGTCGCACAGATACGCAGTATTTT.

The chain carries TRBV6-2 or TRBV6-3 and TRBJ2-1, with D maybe TRBD2 (6 bases). V shed 2 bases and J shed 0 bases, with 20 bases lying between them. This CDR3 is 19 amino acids long. Germline CDR1 MNHEY, CDR2 SVGEGT. The CDR3 nucleotides are TGTGCCAGCAGTTACAACTTACGCGGGGCCGGGGACTCCTACAATGAGCAGTTCTTC. Translating gives CASSYNLRGAGDSYNEQFF.

V and J are TRBV20-1 and TRBJ2-3, with D tentatively TRBD1 (5 bases). The CDR3 covers 13 residues. Germline CDR1 is DFQATT and CDR2 is SNEGSKA (reference sequence). V shed 2 bases and J shed 4 bases, with 10 bases lying between them. The CDR3 sequence is CSARRGPPDTQYF. CDR3 coding DNA: TGCAGTGCTAGAAGGGGCCCCCCAGATACGCAGTATTTT.

This clonotype has a handful of counts. The chain joins TRBV6-5 to TRBJ1-2, with TRBD1 as a possible D gene (5 bases). V lost 8 bases to trimming and J lost 6 bases, with 13 bases between them. This CDR3 has 12 residues. Germline CDR1 MNHEY, CDR2 SVGAGI. CDR3 in amino acids: CASGHYEDGYTF. CDR3 bases: TGTGCCAGCGGACACTACGAAGATGGCTACACCTTC.

The chain carries TRBV12-3 or TRBV12-4 and TRBJ2-5; D remains unclear. CDR3 length: 14 amino acids. V lost 2 bases and J 0 bases, leaving 7 bases between the germline ends. The CDR3 coding sequence is TGTGCCAGCAGTTTATCGGTTTACCAAGAGACCCAGTACTTC. Translated, it gives CASSLSVYQETQYF.

Comment on this clonotype: One base away lies a much larger clone, so this may be a sequencing read error. J is TRBJ2-1 and V is TRBV10-2; D gene unclear. The CDR3 runs 15 residues. Germline CDR1 is WSHSY and CDR2 is SAAADI. DNA of the CDR3: TGCGCCAGCGGTGAGTCGATGAGCTCCTACAATGAGCAGTTCTTC. This encodes CASGESMSSYNEQFF.

This chain joins TRBV27 and TRBJ1-2; D gene uncertain. CDR3 size: 13 residues. CDR1 is MNHEY, CDR2 SMNVEV, per germline (reference sequence). The V and J ends lost 5 bases and 8 bases respectively, with 15 bases between them. CDR3 in amino acids: CASSPDLREGYTF. The CDR3 bases are TGTGCCAGCAGTCCGGACCTCCGAGAGGGCTACACCTTC.

The genes are TRBV9 and TRBJ2-5; TRBD1 matches at 7 bases. Germline lookup yields CDR1 SGDLS and CDR2 YYNGEE. The CDR3 totals 15 residues. With V trimmed by 0 bases and J by 3 bases, 5 bases remained unmatched. The CDR3 DNA reads TGTGCCAGCAGCGTAGGAAGGGGGCGGGAAGAGACCCAGTACTTC. Translated, it gives CASSVGRGREETQYF. Full variable domain (remainder filled in from reference TRBV9 and TRBJ2-5): DSGVTQTPKHLITATGQRVTLRCSPRSGDLSVYWYQQSLDQGLQFLIQYYNGEERAKGNILERFSAQQFPDLHSELNLSSLELGDSALYFCASSVGRGREETQYFGPGTRLLVL.

The CDR3 DNA follows: TGCAGTGCTAGTGGGGGAGGGCAGAGCAATCAGCCCCAGCATTTT. It encodes CSASGGGQSNQPQHF. The chain recombines TRBV20-1 with TRBJ1-5; D is perhaps TRBD1 (5 bases). There are 15 residues in the CDR3. Between the trimmed V and J ends, which lost 3 bases and 1 base, there was a span of 13 bases. Germline values: CDR1 DFQATT, CDR2 SNEGSKA (reference sequence).

The rearrangement joins TRBV27 to TRBJ2-7, with D possibly called TRBD1 or TRBD2 (6 bases each). Germline V gene lookup returns CDR1 MNHEY and CDR2 SMNVEV (reference sequence). V gave up 11 bases and J gave up 0 bases, with 17 bases separating them. The CDR3 has 14 residues. CDR3: CARTRGGSSYEQYF. In DNA, the CDR3 is TGTGCCCGCACCCGAGGGGGGAGCTCCTACGAGCAGTACTTC.

This chain links TRBV7-8 with TRBJ2-7; 10 bases are shared with TRBD1. The CDR3 has 14 amino acids. Germline trimming cut 3 bases from V and 9 bases from J; bases unmatched to any gene: 8. Germline assignment: CDR1 SGHVS and CDR2 FQNEAQ. CDR3 DNA sequence: TGTGCCAGCAGCTTCCCGGGACAGGGGTGTGCGCAGTACTTC. This sequence encodes CASSFPGQGCAQYF.

V gene TRBV4-2 combines with J gene TRBJ2-1, with 7 bases fitting TRBD1. V gave up 4 bases and J gave up 7 bases; unmatched junction bases: 13. Germline-derived CDR1 and CDR2 are LGHNA and YNFKEQ. The CDR3 runs to 16 residues. The CDR3 loop reads CASSLEGANSLNEQFF. CDR3 DNA: TGTGCCAGCAGCCTAGAGGGGGCTAACTCACTGAATGAGCAGTTCTTC.